Given below is one T cell receptor (beta chain) in context. The antigen is not known. These data come from a study of ipilimumab plus nivolumab after autologous stem cell transplantation. The overall study: DLBCL patients had primary refractory or relapsed disease.

Sequencing used immunoSEQ multiplex PCR; TCRdb keeps in-frame clones, though not all of them. The data contain fewer than 30,000 clones, just over 85% of them singletons. V dropped 4 bases and J dropped 4; count of bases not matched to a gene: 6. The CDR3 covers 17 residues. Germline CDR1 reads SGDLS; CDR2 reads YYNGEE. Starting 14 to 28 days after autologous transplant, ipilimumab 1 mg/kg was given. Dosing: nivolumab 3 mg/kg IV, weeks 1, 4, 7, 10, then every two weeks to week 26. Study-level findings and limits: Per the authors, repertoire, Treg and microbiota data justify further study.

This chain joins TRBV9 and TRBJ2-1, with 15 positions matching TRBD2. The receptor's source is a male donor with diffuse large B-cell lymphoma. Source: PBMCs, taken in a trial of ipilimumab plus nivolumab as post-transplant consolidation. Here the CDR3 DNA reads TGTGCCAGCAGCCCCATGGGGACTAGCGGGGGGTACAATGAGCAGTTCTTC. Its protein product is CASSPMGTSGGYNEQFF. Using reference TRBV9 and TRBJ2-1 for the parts outside the CDR3, the full variable domain is DSGVTQTPKHLITATGQRVTLRCSPRSGDLSVYWYQQSLDQGLQFLIQYYNGEERAKGNILERFSAQQFPDLHSELNLSSLELGDSALYFCASSPMGTSGGYNEQFFGPGTRLTVL.